The present entry profiles one TCR beta chain with its context. No antigen is known for it. The assay was run at deep level. Sequencing of unsorted PBMC DNA was carried out using ten immunoSEQ deep assay plates. The repertoire was sequenced with immunoSEQ multiplex PCR; TCRdb's copy has only in-frame clones and lacks some. The sample has roughly 480,000 clones; approximately 79% are singletons. This specimen belongs to a study of shared clonotypes between healthy human individuals. Notes on the study in general: The expectation was that sequencing depth would affect clonotype sharing among donors.

V trimming: 2 bases; J trimming: 2 bases; junction bases outside the gene matches: 1. The germline V gene encodes CDR1 SGDLS and CDR2 YYNGEE. This CDR3 is 14 amino acids long. All donors were Caucasian adults living in Nashville, Tennessee. The sequencing sample was made of PBMCs. This rearrangement joins TRBV9 to TRBJ1-5, with 7 bases aligning to TRBD1. This TCR derives from a woman in her thirties or forties in good health. Some clones in this sample may be carry-over from other donors' samples. Here the CDR3 reads CASSVGTGNQPQHF. CDR3 bases: TGTGCCAGCAGCGTGGGGACAGGCAATCAGCCCCAGCATTTT.